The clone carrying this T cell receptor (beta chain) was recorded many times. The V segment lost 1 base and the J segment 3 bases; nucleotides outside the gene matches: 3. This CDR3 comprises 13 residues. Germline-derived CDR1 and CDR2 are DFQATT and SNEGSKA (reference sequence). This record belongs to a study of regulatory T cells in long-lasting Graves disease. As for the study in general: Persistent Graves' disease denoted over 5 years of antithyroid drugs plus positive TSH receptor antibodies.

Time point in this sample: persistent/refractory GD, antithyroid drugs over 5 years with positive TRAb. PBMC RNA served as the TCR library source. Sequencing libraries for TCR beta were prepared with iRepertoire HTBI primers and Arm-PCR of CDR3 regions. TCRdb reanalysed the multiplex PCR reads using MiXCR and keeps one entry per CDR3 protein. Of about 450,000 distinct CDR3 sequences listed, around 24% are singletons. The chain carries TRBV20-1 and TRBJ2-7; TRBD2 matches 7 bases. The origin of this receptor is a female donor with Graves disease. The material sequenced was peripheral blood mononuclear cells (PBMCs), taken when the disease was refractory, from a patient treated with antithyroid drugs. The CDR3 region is CSARGLADYEQYF. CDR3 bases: TGCAGTGCTAGAGGGCTAGCGGACTACGAGCAGTACTTC.